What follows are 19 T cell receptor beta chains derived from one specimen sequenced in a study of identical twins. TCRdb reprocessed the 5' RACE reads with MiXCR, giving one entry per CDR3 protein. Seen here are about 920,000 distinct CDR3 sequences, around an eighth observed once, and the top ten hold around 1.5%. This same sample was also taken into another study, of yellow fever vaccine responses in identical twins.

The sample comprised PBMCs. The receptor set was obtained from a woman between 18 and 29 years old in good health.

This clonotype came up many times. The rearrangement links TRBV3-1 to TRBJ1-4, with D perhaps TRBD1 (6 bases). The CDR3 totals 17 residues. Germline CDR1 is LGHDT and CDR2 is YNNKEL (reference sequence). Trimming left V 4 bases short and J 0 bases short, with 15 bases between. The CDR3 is CASSRGQLGTTNEKLFF. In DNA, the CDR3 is TGTGCCAGCAGCCGTGGACAGTTGGGTACAACTAATGAAAAACTGTTTTTT.

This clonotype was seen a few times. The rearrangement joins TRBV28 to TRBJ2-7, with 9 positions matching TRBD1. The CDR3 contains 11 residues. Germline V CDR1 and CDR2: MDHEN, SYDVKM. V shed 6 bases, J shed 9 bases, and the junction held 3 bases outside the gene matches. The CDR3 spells CASRRDRVQYF. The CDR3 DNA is TGTGCCAGCAGGCGGGACAGGGTGCAGTACTTC.

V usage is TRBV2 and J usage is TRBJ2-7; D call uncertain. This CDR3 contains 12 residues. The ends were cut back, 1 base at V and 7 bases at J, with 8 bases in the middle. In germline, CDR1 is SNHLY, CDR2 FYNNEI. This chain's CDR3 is CASSEGAPEQYV. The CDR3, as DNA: TGTGCCAGCAGTGAAGGGGCGCCAGAGCAGTACGTC.

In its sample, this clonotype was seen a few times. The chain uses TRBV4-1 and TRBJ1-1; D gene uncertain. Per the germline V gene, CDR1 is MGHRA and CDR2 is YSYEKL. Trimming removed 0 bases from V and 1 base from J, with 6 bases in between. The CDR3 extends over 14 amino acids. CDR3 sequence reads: CASSQETRNTEAFF. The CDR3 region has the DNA TGCGCCAGCAGCCAAGAGACCCGGAACACTGAAGCTTTCTTT.

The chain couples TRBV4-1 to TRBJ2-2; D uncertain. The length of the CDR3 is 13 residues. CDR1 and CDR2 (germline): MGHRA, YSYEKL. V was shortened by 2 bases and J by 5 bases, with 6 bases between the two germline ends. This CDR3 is CASSQRRTGELFF. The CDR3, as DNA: TGCGCCAGCAGCCAAAGACGTACCGGGGAGCTGTTTTTT.

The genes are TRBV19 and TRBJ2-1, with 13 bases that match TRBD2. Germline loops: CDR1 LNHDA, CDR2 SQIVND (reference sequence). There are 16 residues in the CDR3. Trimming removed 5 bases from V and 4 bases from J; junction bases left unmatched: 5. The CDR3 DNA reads TGTGCCAGTAGTCGGACTAGCGGGAGTCAATACAATGAGCAGTTCTTC. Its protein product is CASSRTSGSQYNEQFF.

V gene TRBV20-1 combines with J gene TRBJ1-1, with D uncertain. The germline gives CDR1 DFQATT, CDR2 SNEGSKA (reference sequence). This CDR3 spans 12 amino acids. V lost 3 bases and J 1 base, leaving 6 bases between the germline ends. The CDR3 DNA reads TGCAGTGCTAGCTCGGGGAACACTGAAGCTTTCTTT. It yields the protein CSASSGNTEAFF.

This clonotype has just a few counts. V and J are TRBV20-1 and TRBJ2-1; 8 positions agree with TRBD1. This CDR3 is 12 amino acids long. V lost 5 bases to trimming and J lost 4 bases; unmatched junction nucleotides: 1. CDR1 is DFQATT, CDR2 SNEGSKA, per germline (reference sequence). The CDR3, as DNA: TGCAGTGCTGACAGGGGATACAATGAGCAGTTCTTC. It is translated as CSADRGYNEQFF.

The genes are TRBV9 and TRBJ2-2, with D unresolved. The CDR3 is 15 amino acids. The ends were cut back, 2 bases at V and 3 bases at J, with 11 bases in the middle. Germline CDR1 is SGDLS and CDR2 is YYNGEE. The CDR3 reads CASSVQTDDTGELFF. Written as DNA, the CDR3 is TGTGCCAGCAGCGTGCAAACAGACGACACCGGGGAGCTGTTTTTT.

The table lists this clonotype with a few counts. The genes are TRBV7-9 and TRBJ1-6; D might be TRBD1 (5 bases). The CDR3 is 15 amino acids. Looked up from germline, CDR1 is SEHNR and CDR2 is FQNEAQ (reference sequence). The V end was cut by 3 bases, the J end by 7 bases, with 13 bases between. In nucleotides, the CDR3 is TGTGCCAGCAGCTTGACAATTCAGGGCAATTCACCCCTCCACTTT. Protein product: CASSLTIQGNSPLHF.

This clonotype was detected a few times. The CDR3 DNA follows: TGTGCCAGCAGTGATGCGGGATGGGGAACGAACACCGGGGAGCTGTTTTTT. It codes for CASSDAGWGTNTGELFF. This sequence joins TRBV2 and TRBJ2-2; perhaps TRBD2 as D (6 bases). The germline V gene has CDR1 SNHLY and CDR2 FYNNEI. This CDR3 is built from 17 residues. Deletions cut 3 bases from V and 0 bases from J, with 14 bases between.

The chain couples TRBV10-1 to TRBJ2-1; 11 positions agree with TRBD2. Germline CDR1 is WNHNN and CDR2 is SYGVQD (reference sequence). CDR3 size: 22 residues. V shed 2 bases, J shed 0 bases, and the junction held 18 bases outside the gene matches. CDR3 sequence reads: CASSEGRGWGITSGSSYNEQFF. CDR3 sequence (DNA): TGCGCCAGCAGTGAGGGCCGGGGTTGGGGAATTACTAGCGGGAGCTCCTACAATGAGCAGTTCTTC.

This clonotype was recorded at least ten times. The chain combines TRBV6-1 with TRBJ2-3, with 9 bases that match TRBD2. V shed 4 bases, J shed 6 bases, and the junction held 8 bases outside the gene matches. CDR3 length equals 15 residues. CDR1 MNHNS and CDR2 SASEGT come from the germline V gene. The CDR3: CASSVSAGGRDTQYF. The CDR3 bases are TGTGCCAGCAGTGTCTCAGCGGGAGGCCGGGATACGCAGTATTTT.

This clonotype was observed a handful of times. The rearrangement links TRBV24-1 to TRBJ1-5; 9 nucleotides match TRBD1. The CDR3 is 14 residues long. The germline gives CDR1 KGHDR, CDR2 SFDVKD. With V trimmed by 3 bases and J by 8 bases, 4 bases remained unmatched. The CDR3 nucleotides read TGTGCCACCAGTGATGGGACAGGGAGTGAGCCCCAGCATTTT. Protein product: CATSDGTGSEPQHF.

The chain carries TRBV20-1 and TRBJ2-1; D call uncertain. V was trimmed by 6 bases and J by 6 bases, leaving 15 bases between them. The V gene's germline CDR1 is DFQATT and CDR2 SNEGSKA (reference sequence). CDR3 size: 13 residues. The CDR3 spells CSAGAFQTNEQFF. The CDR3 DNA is TGCAGTGCCGGCGCCTTCCAAACCAATGAGCAGTTCTTC.

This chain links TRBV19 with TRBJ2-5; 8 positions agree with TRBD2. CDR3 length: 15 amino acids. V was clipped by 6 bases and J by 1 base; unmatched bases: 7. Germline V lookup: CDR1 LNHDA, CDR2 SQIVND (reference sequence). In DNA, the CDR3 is TGTGCCAGTAGAAAATATAGCGGGATCCAAGAGACCCAGTACTTC. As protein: CASRKYSGIQETQYF.

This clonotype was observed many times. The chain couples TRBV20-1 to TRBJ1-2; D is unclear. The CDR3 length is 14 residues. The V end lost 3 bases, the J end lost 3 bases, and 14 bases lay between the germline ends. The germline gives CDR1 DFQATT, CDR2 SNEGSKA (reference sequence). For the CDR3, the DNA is TGCAGTGCTAGTACACGCCGCTCTGACTATGGCTACACCTTC. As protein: CSASTRRSDYGYTF.

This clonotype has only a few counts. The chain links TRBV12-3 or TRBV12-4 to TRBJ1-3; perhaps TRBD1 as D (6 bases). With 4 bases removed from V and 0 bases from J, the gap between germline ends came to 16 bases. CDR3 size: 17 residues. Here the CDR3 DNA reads TGTGCCAGCAGTTGGACCGGACAGTTCGTCTCTGGAAACACCATATATTTT. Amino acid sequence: CASSWTGQFVSGNTIYF.

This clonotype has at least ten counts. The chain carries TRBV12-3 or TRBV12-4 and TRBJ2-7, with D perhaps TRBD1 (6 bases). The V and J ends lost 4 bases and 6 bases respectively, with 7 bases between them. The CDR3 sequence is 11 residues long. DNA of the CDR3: TGTGCCAGCAGTTACAGGGTCGAGCAGTACTTC. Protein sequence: CASSYRVEQYF.